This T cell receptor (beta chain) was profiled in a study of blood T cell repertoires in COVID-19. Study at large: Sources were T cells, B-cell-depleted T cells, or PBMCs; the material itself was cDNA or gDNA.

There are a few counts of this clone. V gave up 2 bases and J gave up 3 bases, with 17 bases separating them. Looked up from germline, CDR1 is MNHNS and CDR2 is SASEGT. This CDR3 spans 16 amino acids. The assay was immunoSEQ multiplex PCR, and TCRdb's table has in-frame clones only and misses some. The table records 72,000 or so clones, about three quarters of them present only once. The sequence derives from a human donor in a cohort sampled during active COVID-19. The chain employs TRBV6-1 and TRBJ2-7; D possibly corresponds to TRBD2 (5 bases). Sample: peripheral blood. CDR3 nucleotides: TGTGCCAGCAGTGAAATGGGTGGCGGGTACCACTACGAGCAGTACTTC. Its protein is CASSEMGGGYHYEQYF.